The 29 T cell receptor beta chains below were found in one sample sequenced in a study of CD8+CD57+ T cells in acquired aplastic anemia. Investigators profiled TCR beta VDJ and CDR3 from genomic DNA template. TCRdb fed the reads into MiXCR, producing one record per CDR3 protein. The repertoire includes 400,000 to 450,000 distinct CDR3 sequences, around 72% of them detected once, and 4% sits in the top ten. The sample consisted of sorted CD4+, CD8+, or CD8+CD57+ T cells (not recorded which) from PBMCs. These receptor sequences come from a human donor in good health, serving as a control.

Notes on this clonotype: One end of the junction is discordant with germline, which a read error may explain. The chain has TRBV7-2 and TRBJ2-1, with TRBD2 identical over 8 bases. Per the germline V gene, CDR1 is SGHTA and CDR2 is FQGNSA. The CDR3 loop spans 18 amino acids. The CDR3 reads CASSLQWSGGTSNNEQFF. In DNA form, the CDR3 reads TGCGCCAGCAGCCTTCAATGGAGCGGGGGTACCTCCAACAATGAGCAGTTCTTC.

The chain employs TRBV9 and TRBJ1-2, with 7 bases aligning to TRBD1. CDR3 length: 16 residues. Germline V gives CDR1 SGDLS, CDR2 YYNGEE. The junction had 13 bases not matched to a gene; V was cut back by 4 bases and J by 4 bases. DNA of the CDR3: TGTGCCAGCAGCTTACAGGGGACAACAGCGAGCTATGGCTACACCTTC. Its translation: CASSLQGTTASYGYTF.

This clonotype came up a few times. The chain uses TRBV2 and TRBJ2-3; TRBD2 agrees at 8 bases. Germline trimming cut 3 bases from V and 0 bases from J; bases unmatched to any gene: 2. The CDR3 is 15 amino acids. Germline CDR1 reads SNHLY; CDR2 reads FYNNEI. Here the CDR3 DNA reads TGTGCCAGCAGTGAGGCTAGCGGGAGCACAGATACGCAGTATTTT. Protein: CASSEASGSTDTQYF.

The chain has TRBV25-1 and TRBJ2-7; D possibly uses TRBD1 or TRBD2 (5 bases each). The length of the CDR3 is 12 residues. The germline V gene encodes CDR1 MGHDK and CDR2 SYGVNS. With 5 bases removed from V and 7 bases from J, the gap between germline ends came to 12 bases. The CDR3 loop is CASSRGPWEQYF. DNA for the CDR3: TGTGCCAGCAGTAGGGGACCGTGGGAGCAGTACTTC.

The chain employs TRBV5-1 and TRBJ1-2; 7 bases line up with TRBD1. This CDR3 spans 15 amino acids. The germline gives CDR1 SGHRS, CDR2 YFSETQ. Unmatched junction bases numbered 8, after V lost 0 bases and J lost 6 bases. In DNA form, the CDR3 reads TGCGCCAGCAGCTTGGCCCCAGGGGGTAAGCATGGCTACACCTTC. Amino acid sequence: CASSLAPGGKHGYTF.

V and J are TRBV5-4 and TRBJ1-6; 8 bases map to TRBD1. This CDR3 has 16 amino acids. J gave up 7 bases and V 5 bases, and 11 bases lay outside the gene matches. Germline V gene data show CDR1 as SGHNT and CDR2 as YYREEE (reference sequence). The CDR3 loop reads CASSIRRRGRNSPLHF. CDR3 DNA sequence: TGTGCCAGCAGTATTAGGCGCAGGGGGCGGAATTCACCCCTCCACTTT.

The chain uses TRBV6-5 and TRBJ2-7; D unclear. Trimming pared 6 bases from V and 3 bases from J, leaving 6 bases between. Per the germline V gene, CDR1 is MNHEY and CDR2 is SVGAGI. The CDR3 consists of 11 residues. The CDR3 DNA reads as TGTGCCAGCAGGGACCGCTACGAGCAGTACTTC. Translated: CASRDRYEQYF.

The chain employs TRBV2 and TRBJ2-1; a weak D match, TRBD2 (6 bases). The CDR3 sequence is 13 residues long. Germline lookup yields CDR1 SNHLY and CDR2 FYNNEI. The ends were cut back, 6 bases at V and 10 bases at J, with 16 bases in the middle. The CDR3, as DNA: TGTGCCAGCAGCGCAAGACGTGCGGGGGAGCAGTTCTTC. It specifies CASSARRAGEQFF.

A note on this clonotype: A much larger clone lies a single base off, so this may be a read error. The chain employs TRBV19 and TRBJ2-1; 7 bases are a match to TRBD2. V lost 6 bases, J lost 13 bases, and 0 bases stayed unmatched. The CDR3 covers 9 residues. Germline V gives CDR1 LNHDA, CDR2 SQIVND (reference sequence). CDR3 in DNA: TGTGCCAGTAGGGGACTACAGTTCTTC. This encodes CASRGLQFF.

This clonotype showed up many times. This sequence joins TRBV10-2 and TRBJ1-5; 7 bases agree with TRBD1. Per the germline V gene, CDR1 is WSHSY and CDR2 is SAAADI. The CDR3 covers 12 residues. Trimming removed 11 bases from V and 9 bases from J; junction bases left unmatched: 10. The CDR3 coding sequence is TGCGCCTCCCGGACAGGCCAAGGGCCCCAGCATTTT. It codes for CASRTGQGPQHF.

Remarks on this clonotype: A single base separates this from a much larger clone, so it may be a read error. Since the CDR3 does not end with the conserved phenylalanine or tryptophan, this likely comes from a read error. The DNA is left out, because the CDR3 cannot be placed on it with certainty; the CDR3 is given as TCRdb lists it. The chain joins TRBV5-1 to TRBJ2-3. The germline V gene has CDR1 SGHRS and CDR2 YFSETQ. The CDR3 comprises 13 residues, both ends counted. CDR3: CASSLQSGTWGYS.

Turning to this clonotype: Here the CDR3 omits its conserved ending phenylalanine or tryptophan, so a read error is the likely source. The limits of the CDR3 on the DNA are not certain, so only TCRdb's listed CDR3 is given. CDR3 protein: CASRADRNQPQQSVD. V usage is TRBV2 and J usage is TRBJ1-1; TRBD1 was called by the table and not checked on the DNA. The CDR3 has 15 amino acids, counting both end residues. CDR1 is SNHLY and CDR2 is FYNNEI in the germline V gene.

Only a few counts were recorded for this clonotype. The genes are TRBV10-1 and TRBJ2-2; no clear D. Germline V lookup: CDR1 WNHNN, CDR2 SYGVQD (reference sequence). The germline V and J ends were trimmed by 3 bases and 1 base, with 3 bases remaining between them. This CDR3 is 13 amino acids long. For the CDR3, the DNA is TGCGCCAGCAGTGACCAGAACACCGGGGAGCTGTTTTTT. This translates into CASSDQNTGELFF.

This clonotype was counted between two and nine times. A much larger clonotype is one base distant, so this may be a read error. The J gene is TRBJ1-1, the V gene TRBV11-2; a weak D match, TRBD1 (6 bases). This CDR3 has 13 residues. Germline V CDR1 and CDR2: SGHAT, FQNNGV. For the CDR3, the DNA is TGTACCAGCAGCTTTCAGGGGAGTACTGAAGCTTTCTTT. Translated, it gives CTSSFQGSTEAFF.

This clonotype was observed at least ten times. This chain's CDR3 is CASSFSQGPYEQYF. The CDR3 coding sequence is TGTGCCAGCAGTTTTTCGCAGGGACCCTACGAGCAGTACTTC. The rearrangement uses TRBV27 and TRBJ2-7; either TRBD1 or TRBD2 may supply D (5 bases each). V was trimmed by 3 bases and J by 2 bases, leaving 11 bases between them. The germline CDR1 and CDR2 sequences are MNHEY and SMNVEV (reference sequence). The CDR3 consists of 14 residues.

About this clonotype itself: The conserved phenylalanine or tryptophan normally closing the CDR3 is absent here, so this likely arose from a read error. Because the CDR3's place on the DNA is in doubt, the DNA is left out and the CDR3 is given as listed by TCRdb. J is TRBJ2-7 and V is TRBV7-2; TRBD1 is taken as the D call from the table, unchecked against the DNA. The CDR3 has 13 amino acids, counting both end residues. CDR1 SGHTA and CDR2 FQGNSA come from the germline V gene. The CDR3 loop is CASSSGQGENTEA.

V and J are TRBV10-2 and TRBJ1-1; D remains ambiguous. This CDR3 is 14 amino acids long. Germline assignment: CDR1 WSHSY and CDR2 SAAADI. Trimming stripped 7 bases from V and 10 bases from J, with 22 bases between. In DNA form, the CDR3 reads TGCGCCAGCATTGTCGAAGTTGGGAACACGTTAGCTTTCTTT. Translated: CASIVEVGNTLAFF.

In DNA, the CDR3 is TGTGCCAGTACTGAGATCTCCACAGATACGCAGTATTTT. Amino acids: CASTEISTDTQYF. The chain recombines TRBV19 with TRBJ2-3; D gene unclear. CDR3 length: 13 amino acids. The V gene lost 7 bases and the J gene lost 2 bases, with 10 bases spanning the gap. Germline V gene data show CDR1 as LNHDA and CDR2 as SQIVND (reference sequence).

This clonotype was observed at least ten times. V is TRBV6-2 or TRBV6-3 and J is TRBJ2-3; no reliable D call. The CDR3 is 15 residues long. Trimming took off 5 bases at V and 0 bases at J, with 12 bases between the two ends. Germline V gene data show CDR1 as MNHEY and CDR2 as SVGEGT. The CDR3 is CASSPRRYSTDTQYF. The CDR3 DNA is TGTGCCAGCAGTCCCAGGCGCTACAGCACAGATACGCAGTATTTT.

The chain uses TRBV20-1 and TRBJ2-1, with 7 bases lining up with TRBD2. J was trimmed by 5 bases and V by 8 bases; bases with no gene match: 9. The V gene's germline CDR1 is DFQATT and CDR2 SNEGSKA (reference sequence). The CDR3 length is 13 residues. In DNA, the CDR3 is TGCAGTCTTAGCGGGCGGTTCAACAATGAGCAGTTCTTC. It translates to CSLSGRFNNEQFF.

This clonotype was recorded at least ten times. The genes are TRBV5-1 and TRBJ1-4; 8 nucleotides line up with TRBD1. The CDR3 contains 14 residues. The trim removed 6 bases at V and 4 bases at J, leaving 5 bases unmatched. In germline, CDR1 is SGHRS, CDR2 YFSETQ. CDR3 residues: CASMTGESNEKLFF. For the CDR3, the DNA is TGCGCCAGCATGACAGGGGAGAGTAATGAAAAACTGTTTTTT.

This clonotype was seen many times. The chain uses TRBV12-3 or TRBV12-4 and TRBJ2-5; D gene ambiguous. Trimming left V 4 bases short and J 5 bases short, with 8 bases between. This CDR3 comprises 12 residues. The CDR3 sequence is CASSYLLETQYF. The DNA of the CDR3 is TGTGCCAGCAGTTACCTGTTGGAGACCCAGTACTTC.

This clonotype turned up a few times. An end of the junction differs from the germline gene, which may be a read error. The rearrangement joins TRBV10-3 to TRBJ1-2, with D uncertain. The CDR3 covers 12 residues. CDR1 is ENHRY, CDR2 SYGVKD, per germline. The CDR3 coding sequence is TGTGCCATCAGTGAGCCGTCCTATGACTACACCTTC. This encodes CAISEPSYDYTF.

To note about this clonotype: One end of the junction fails to match germline, which may point to a read error. J is TRBJ2-7 and V is TRBV7-2; D is possibly TRBD1 (5 bases). This CDR3 has 14 amino acids. Germline values: CDR1 SGHTA, CDR2 FQGNSA. CDR3 coding DNA: TGTGCCAGCAGCCAAGAGCAGGGCGATTCACCCCACCACTTC. Encoded protein: CASSQEQGDSPHHF.

The V call is TRBV10-1, the J call TRBJ2-3; D ambiguous. The CDR3 totals 16 residues. V was trimmed by 3 bases and J by 2 bases, leaving 15 bases between them. CDR1 and CDR2 from the germline V gene are WNHNN and SYGVQD (reference sequence). This chain's CDR3 is CASSDTPSNPTDTQYF. CDR3 coding DNA: TGCGCCAGCAGTGATACCCCTTCCAACCCCACAGATACGCAGTATTTT.

The chain links TRBV7-9 to TRBJ1-2; D uncertain. CDR1 and CDR2 (germline): SEHNR, FQNEAQ (reference sequence). Trimming took 5 bases from V and 7 from J, leaving 14 bases between them. CDR3 size: 13 residues. CDR3 loop: CASSPFGDGGYTF. CDR3 nucleotide sequence: TGTGCCAGCAGCCCGTTCGGGGATGGTGGCTACACCTTC.

The chain uses TRBV6-5 and TRBJ2-3; TRBD1 is a possible D gene (7 bases). Trimming left V 5 bases short and J 1 base short, with 16 bases between. The CDR3 loop spans 16 amino acids. Germline V gene sequence: CDR1 MNHEY, CDR2 SVGAGI. The CDR3 DNA sequence: TGTGCCAGCAGTCCGGGGGACAGTTTCCGCACAGATACGCAGTATTTT. Amino acids: CASSPGDSFRTDTQYF.

The V call is TRBV7-3, the J call TRBJ2-5; 7 nucleotides match TRBD1. The V and J ends lost 6 bases and 7 bases, in that order; junction bases with no gene match: 11. This CDR3 contains 14 residues. Per the germline V gene, CDR1 is SGHTA and CDR2 is FQGTGA. The CDR3 here is CASSLTGVRVTQYF. CDR3 in DNA: TGTGCCAGCAGTCTAACAGGGGTTAGGGTGACCCAGTACTTC.

As for this clonotype: One end of the junction does not line up with germline, which may come from a read error. The chain carries TRBV5-1 and TRBJ1-1; D is uncertain. From germline, CDR1 is SGHRS and CDR2 YFSETQ. This CDR3 is built from 13 residues. CDR3 DNA sequence: TGTGCCAGCACTGAAAGTGAGAAAACTGAAGCTTTCTTT. Translated: CASTESEKTEAFF.